The 14 T cell receptor beta chains listed next were all sequenced from one sample in a study of low-dose radiotherapy and immunotherapy resistance in tumors. First-strand cDNA used TRAV- and TRBV-specific primers, covering alpha and beta chains. The authors amplified TCRs for 20 to 25 PCR cycles with a constant-region primer and a V-primer adapter. Using its own MiXCR run on the reads, TCRdb lists one record per CDR3 protein. The sample lists roughly 56,000 distinct CDR3 sequences; roughly 23% were seen once. Documented time point: after trial treatment. As to treatment: LDRT plus nivolumab, ipilimumab, low-dose cyclophosphamide and aspirin (RACIN trial). Sequenced material: PBMCs, taken after low-dose radiotherapy plus immunotherapy. Receptors were obtained from a male donor with prostate cancer.

At least ten counts were recorded for this clonotype. The chain uses TRBV11-2 and TRBJ2-5; 7 bases are shared with TRBD2. V dropped 1 base and J dropped 3; count of bases not matched to a gene: 5. The CDR3 contains 15 residues. In germline, CDR1 is SGHAT, CDR2 FQNNGV. The CDR3 reads CASSLAPGGEETQYF. CDR3 in DNA: TGTGCCAGCAGCTTAGCCCCGGGAGGAGAAGAGACCCAGTACTTC.

This clonotype was seen repeatedly, ten times or more. This chain joins TRBV20-1 and TRBJ1-5; 7 nucleotides line up with TRBD1. CDR1 DFQATT and CDR2 SNEGSKA come from the germline V gene (reference sequence). J was trimmed by 0 bases and V by 2 bases; bases with no gene match: 7. The CDR3 sequence is 16 residues long. CDR3 sequence: CSARQPGGNSNQPQHF. The CDR3 DNA reads as TGCAGTGCTAGACAACCAGGGGGAAATAGCAATCAGCCCCAGCATTTT.

A note on this clonotype: This probably arose from a read error, given a far larger clone one base away. The V gene is TRBV5-8, the J gene TRBJ2-5, with no clear D. The length of the CDR3 is 14 residues. Trimming removed 4 bases from V and 4 bases from J, with 14 bases in between. Germline CDR1 and CDR2: SGHTS and YDEGEE. CDR3 protein: CASSPDRARETQYF. The CDR3 coding sequence is TGTGCCAGCAGCCCGGACCGTGCCAGAGAGACCCAGTACTTC.

As concerns this clonotype: This probably arose from a read error, given a far larger clone one base away. CDR3 loop: CSARVILDEQYF. The CDR3 region has the DNA TGCAGTGCTAGAGTTATACTCGATGAGCAGTACTTC. This chain links TRBV20-1 with TRBJ2-7, with no clear D. Germline loops: CDR1 DFQATT, CDR2 SNEGSKA (reference sequence). The V end was cut by 1 base, the J end by 7 bases, with 11 bases between. The CDR3 is 12 residues long.

The gene calls are TRBV28 and TRBJ2-7; no clear D. The V and J ends lost 2 bases and 2 bases respectively, with 16 bases between them. The CDR3 is 16 residues long. Germline V lookup: CDR1 MDHEN, CDR2 SYDVKM. The CDR3 region has the DNA TGTGCCAGCAGTTTAAGCTCTGGCGGTACCACCTACGAGCAGTACTTC. Its protein product is CASSLSSGGTTYEQYF.

A word on this clonotype: With a far larger clone one base away, a read error is the likely cause. The rearrangement joins TRBV7-9 to TRBJ2-6; 14 nucleotides align to TRBD2. Germline V gene sequence: CDR1 SEHNR, CDR2 FQNEAQ (reference sequence). This CDR3 spans 20 amino acids. Trimming at V came to 5 bases and at J to 4 bases, leaving 13 bases not matched to a gene. This CDR3 is CASSRRRLAGGPEGANVLTF. CDR3 in DNA: TGTGCCAGCAGCAGACGCCGACTAGCGGGAGGGCCAGAGGGGGCCAACGTCCTGACTTTC.

This clonotype was found many times. The rearrangement links TRBV24-1 to TRBJ2-1; 9 nucleotides agree with TRBD1. This CDR3 spans 15 amino acids. After removal of 3 bases from V and 9 bases from J, the junction contained 8 bases not matched to a gene. The germline V gene has CDR1 KGHDR and CDR2 SFDVKD. CDR3 loop: CATSDRLTGGTEQFF. As DNA, the CDR3 is TGTGCCACCAGTGATCGACTCACAGGGGGCACTGAGCAGTTCTTC.

This clonotype came up many times. V is TRBV2 and J is TRBJ2-7; D remains unclear. CDR1 is SNHLY and CDR2 is FYNNEI in the germline V gene. The CDR3 totals 12 residues. With 1 base removed from V and 4 bases from J, the gap between germline ends came to 5 bases. The CDR3 nucleotides read TGTGCCAGCAGTGAAGGGGTATACGAGCAGTACTTC. Protein sequence: CASSEGVYEQYF. Supplemented by reference TRBV2 and TRBJ2-7, the full variable domain reads EPEVTQTPSHQVTQMGQEVILRCVPISNHLYFYWYRQILGQKVEFLVSFYNNEISEKSEIFDDQFSVERPDGSNFTLKIRSTKLEDSAMYFCASSEGVYEQYFGPGTRLTVT.

This clonotype came up many times. The J gene is TRBJ2-4, the V gene TRBV20-1; the match to TRBD1 covers 8 bases. The germline V gene has CDR1 DFQATT and CDR2 SNEGSKA (reference sequence). The junction had 6 bases not matched to a gene; V was cut back by 6 bases and J by 5 bases. The CDR3 has 13 amino acids. This CDR3 is CSAERTGQNIQYF. In DNA, the CDR3 is TGCAGTGCGGAACGGACAGGGCAAAACATTCAGTACTTC.

This clonotype was seen ten or more times. This chain joins TRBV20-1 and TRBJ1-6; TRBD1 is a possible D gene (5 bases). The CDR3 spans 17 residues. In germline, CDR1 is DFQATT, CDR2 SNEGSKA (reference sequence). V was trimmed by 2 bases and J by 9 bases, leaving 23 bases between them. For the CDR3, the DNA is TGCAGTGCTAGACGGGATAGCCAGATTGGGGCCGGTTCACCCCTCCACTTT. Protein product: CSARRDSQIGAGSPLHF.

In this sample, this clonotype turned up a few times. The V gene is TRBV12-3 or TRBV12-4, the J gene TRBJ1-1; 7 positions agree with TRBD1. This CDR3 has 14 amino acids. The ends lost 5 bases at V and 5 bases at J; junction bases unmatched: 8. CDR3 in amino acids: CASSTGALRTEAFF. CDR3 nucleotide sequence: TGTGCCAGCAGTACAGGGGCCTTACGGACTGAAGCTTTCTTT.

In its sample, this clonotype was seen many times. V and J are TRBV5-1 and TRBJ2-5; tentatively, D is TRBD1 or TRBD2 (5 bases each). The CDR3 extends over 16 amino acids. Germline CDR1 reads SGHRS; CDR2 reads YFSETQ. The ends were cut back, 4 bases at V and 0 bases at J, with 16 bases in the middle. CDR3 sequence (DNA): TGCGCCAGCAGCGTCCAGGGTGGAGGAAACCAAGAGACCCAGTACTTC. Its translation is CASSVQGGGNQETQYF.

Concerning this clonotype: This may be a read error, as it is one base from a much larger clone. The chain couples TRBV5-1 to TRBJ2-5, with D perhaps matching TRBD2 (6 bases). CDR1 and CDR2 (germline): SGHRS, YFSETQ. The CDR3 runs 15 residues. Trimming stripped 3 bases from V and 5 bases from J, with 17 bases between. The CDR3 region has the DNA TGCGCCAGCAGCTCGGGGGACCCAAGAGCGGAGACCCAGTACTTC. Translated: CASSSGDPRAETQYF.

This clonotype was picked up many times. The chain employs TRBV30 and TRBJ2-5; TRBD2 is a possible D gene (5 bases). The germline V gene encodes CDR1 GTSNPN and CDR2 SVGIG (reference sequence). Trimming stripped 1 base from V and 7 bases from J, with 7 bases between. This CDR3 is built from 11 residues. DNA for the CDR3: TGTGCCTGGAGTGGAGGAGGGACCCAGTACTTC. Translation gives CAWSGGGTQYF.